These 9 T cell receptor beta chains share one sample of origin, sequenced in a study of human T cells and chemical hapten exposure. Time point in this sample: pre-sensitization, week 0. The treatment: therapeutic diphenylcyclopropenone sensitization with weekly scalp DPC. Using its own MiXCR run on the RACE reads, TCRdb lists one record per CDR3 protein. The sample records about 98,000 distinct CDR3 sequences, 10% to 14% being singletons. This material consisted of whole blood, taken in connection with sensitization to the hapten diphenylcyclopropenone (DPC). These receptors were taken from a woman aged 55-75 years with alopecia areata. Some clones in this sample may be carry-over from other donors' samples.

Comment on this clonotype: This clone may be a read error of a much larger clone one base away. This chain links TRBV7-2 with TRBJ2-5; D unresolved. Per germline, CDR1 SGHTA and CDR2 FQGNSA. V lost 3 bases to trimming and J lost 1 base, with 6 bases between them. This CDR3 contains 13 residues. CDR3 DNA: TGTGCCAGCAGCTTGGCGGTCCAAGAGACCCAGTACTTC. Translated: CASSLAVQETQYF. The full variable domain, rest sourced from reference TRBV7-2 and TRBJ2-5, is GAGVSQSPSNKVTEKGKDVELRCDPISGHTALYWYRQSLGQGLEFLIYFQGNSAPDKSGLPSDRFSAERTGGSVSTLTIQRTQQEDSAVYLCASSLAVQETQYFGPGTRLLVL.

The sample holds a few counts of this clonotype. The CDR3 DNA is TGTGCCAGCAGCCATCCCCGGAGCCGCACAGATACGCAGTATTTT. It is translated as CASSHPRSRTDTQYF. This chain joins TRBV3-1 and TRBJ2-3; D is uncertain. The V and J ends lost 3 bases and 1 base respectively, with 11 bases between them. The CDR3 has 15 amino acids. Germline-derived CDR1 and CDR2 are LGHDT and YNNKEL (reference sequence).

The sample holds many counts of this clonotype. The rearrangement uses TRBV3-1 and TRBJ2-7; TRBD1 agrees at 7 bases. V gave up 4 bases and J gave up 2 bases; unmatched junction bases: 5. Looked up from germline, CDR1 is LGHDT and CDR2 is YNNKEL (reference sequence). The CDR3 is 14 residues long. The CDR3 bases are TGTGCCAGCAGCCCGGGACAGCTGCCCTACGAGCAGTACTTC. Translation: CASSPGQLPYEQYF.

This chain links TRBV18 with TRBJ1-2; possible D gene TRBD1, 6 bases. Per the germline V gene, CDR1 is KGHSH and CDR2 is LQKENI. This CDR3 has 14 residues. V was cut by 4 bases and J by 3 bases, with 12 bases left in between. The CDR3 DNA sequence: TGTGCCAGCTCACTACAGTGGACAGACTATGGCTACACCTTC. Protein: CASSLQWTDYGYTF.

This clonotype came up many times. The V call is TRBV20-1, the J call TRBJ2-1, with D perhaps TRBD1 or TRBD2 (5 bases each). The V gene lost 8 bases and the J gene lost 6 bases, with 14 bases spanning the gap. CDR1 and CDR2 (germline): DFQATT, SNEGSKA (reference sequence). The CDR3 loop spans 12 amino acids. CDR3 bases: TGCAGTACAACCGGGGACCTCAATGAGCAGTTCTTC. It specifies CSTTGDLNEQFF.

This clonotype was counted at least ten times. DNA of the CDR3: TGCAGTGCTAGAGATGTTAATGAGGGGGCGGGCGAGCAGTACTTC. Translated: CSARDVNEGAGEQYF. This rearrangement joins TRBV20-1 to TRBJ2-7, with 7 bases that match TRBD1. Trimming took 0 bases from V and 6 from J; bases not matched to a gene: 11. This CDR3 is built from 15 residues. From germline, CDR1 is DFQATT and CDR2 SNEGSKA (reference sequence).

In this sample, this clonotype turned up many times. The chain couples TRBV12-5 to TRBJ2-1, with D perhaps matching TRBD1 or TRBD2 (5 bases each). Germline CDR1 is LGHNT and CDR2 is FRNRAP. This CDR3 comprises 15 residues. The V end lost 3 bases, the J end lost 5 bases, and 14 bases lay between the germline ends. In DNA, the CDR3 is TGTGCTAGTGGTTTCTCCGGGACGGGAAACAATGAGCAGTTCTTC. It specifies CASGFSGTGNNEQFF. The complete variable domain, with remaining parts taken from reference TRBV12-5 and TRBJ2-1, reads DARVTQTPRHKVTEMGQEVTMRCQPILGHNTVFWYRQTMMQGLELLAYFRNRAPLDDSGMPKDRFSAEMPDATLATLKIQPSEPRDSAVYFCASGFSGTGNNEQFFGPGTRLTVL.

This clonotype was observed at least ten times. This sequence joins TRBV20-1 and TRBJ2-7; 8 nucleotides line up with TRBD2. Per germline, CDR1 DFQATT and CDR2 SNEGSKA (reference sequence). The length of the CDR3 is 13 residues. V was clipped by 6 bases and J by 4 bases; unmatched bases: 8. This CDR3 reads CSATRGGTYEQYF. The CDR3 DNA sequence: TGCAGTGCCACGCGCGGGGGGACGTACGAGCAGTACTTC.

This clonotype was observed at least ten times. This chain joins TRBV18 and TRBJ1-2; D possibly corresponds to TRBD1 (5 bases). The germline gives CDR1 KGHSH, CDR2 LQKENI. V gave up 6 bases and J gave up 2 bases, with 16 bases separating them. CDR3 length: 15 amino acids. Here the CDR3 reads CASSSEAGQNYGYTF. The DNA for the CDR3 is TGTGCCAGCTCGAGCGAGGCGGGGCAGAACTATGGCTACACCTTC.